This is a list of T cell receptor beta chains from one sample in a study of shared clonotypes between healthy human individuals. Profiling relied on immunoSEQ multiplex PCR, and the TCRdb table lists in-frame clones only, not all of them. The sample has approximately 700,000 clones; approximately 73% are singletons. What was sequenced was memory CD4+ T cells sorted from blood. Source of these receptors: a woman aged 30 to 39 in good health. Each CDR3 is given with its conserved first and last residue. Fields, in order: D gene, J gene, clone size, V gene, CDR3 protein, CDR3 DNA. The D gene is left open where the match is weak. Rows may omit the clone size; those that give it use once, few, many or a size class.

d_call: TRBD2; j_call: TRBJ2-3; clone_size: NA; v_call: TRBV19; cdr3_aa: CASSYTSGSTDTQYF; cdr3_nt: TGTGCCAGTAGTTATACTAGCGGGAGCACAGATACGCAGTATTTT
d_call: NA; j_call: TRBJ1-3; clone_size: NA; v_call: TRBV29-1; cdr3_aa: CSVGERAQGNTIYF; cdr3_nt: TGCAGCGTTGGGGAGAGGGCTCAAGGAAACACCATATATTTT
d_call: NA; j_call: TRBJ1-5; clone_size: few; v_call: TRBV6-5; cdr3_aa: CASSHREAQPQHF; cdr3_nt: TGTGCCAGCAGTCACAGGGAGGCTCAGCCCCAGCATTTT
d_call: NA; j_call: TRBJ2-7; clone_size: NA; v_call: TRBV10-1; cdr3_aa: CASSESVEGDEQYF; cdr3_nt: TGCGCCAGCAGTGAGTCTGTCGAAGGGGACGAGCAGTACTTC
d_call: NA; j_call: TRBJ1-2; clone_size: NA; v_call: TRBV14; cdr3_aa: CASSPDTEFNYGYTF; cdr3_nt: TGTGCCAGCAGCCCCGACACGGAGTTTAACTATGGCTACACCTTC
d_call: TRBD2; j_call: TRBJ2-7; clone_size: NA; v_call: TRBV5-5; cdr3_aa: CASSPRSGVSYEQYF; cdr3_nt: TGTGCCAGCAGCCCACGGAGCGGGGTCTCCTACGAGCAGTACTTC
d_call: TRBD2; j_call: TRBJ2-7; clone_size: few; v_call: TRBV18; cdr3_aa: CASSRRENSYEQYF; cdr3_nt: TGTGCCAGCTCACGGCGGGAGAACTCCTACGAGCAGTACTTC
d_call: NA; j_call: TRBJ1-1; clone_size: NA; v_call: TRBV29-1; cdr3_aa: CSVEENTEAFF; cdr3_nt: TGCAGCGTTGAAGAAAACACTGAAGCTTTCTTT
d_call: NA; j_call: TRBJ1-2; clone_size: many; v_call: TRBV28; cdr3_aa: CASTLEGRGGYTF; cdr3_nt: TGTGCCAGCACCCTGGAGGGGCGTGGTGGCTACACCTTC
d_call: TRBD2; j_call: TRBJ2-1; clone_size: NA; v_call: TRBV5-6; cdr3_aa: CASSLFLAGVNEQFF; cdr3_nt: TGTGCCAGCAGCTTGTTTCTAGCGGGAGTCAATGAGCAGTTCTTC
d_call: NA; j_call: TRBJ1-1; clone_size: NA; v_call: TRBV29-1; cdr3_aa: CSVGASTEAFF; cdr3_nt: TGCAGCGTTGGTGCTTCCACTGAAGCTTTCTTT
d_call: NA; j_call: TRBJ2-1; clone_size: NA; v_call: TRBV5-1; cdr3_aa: CASNGQGLNEQFF; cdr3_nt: TGCGCCAGCAATGGACAAGGGCTCAATGAGCAGTTCTTC
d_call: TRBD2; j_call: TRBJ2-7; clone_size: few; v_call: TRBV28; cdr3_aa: CATGTSGIYEQYF; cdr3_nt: TGTGCCACGGGGACTAGCGGGATCTACGAGCAGTACTTC
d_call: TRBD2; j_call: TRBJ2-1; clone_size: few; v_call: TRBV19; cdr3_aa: CASSDHSGRINEQFF; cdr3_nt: TGTGCCAGTAGTGACCATAGCGGGAGGATTAATGAGCAGTTCTTC
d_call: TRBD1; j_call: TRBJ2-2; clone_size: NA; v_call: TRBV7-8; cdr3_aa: CASSSDRWNTGELFF; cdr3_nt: TGTGCCAGCAGCTCGGACAGGTGGAACACCGGGGAGCTGTTTTTT
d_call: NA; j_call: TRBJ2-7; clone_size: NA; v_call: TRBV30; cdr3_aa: CAWGGQSSYEQYF; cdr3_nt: TGTGCCTGGGGGGGGCAGAGCTCCTACGAGCAGTACTTC
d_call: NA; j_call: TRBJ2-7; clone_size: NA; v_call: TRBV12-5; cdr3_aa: CASGLVLGTQPYEQYF; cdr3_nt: TGTGCTAGTGGTTTAGTTCTCGGGACTCAACCATACGAGCAGTACTTC
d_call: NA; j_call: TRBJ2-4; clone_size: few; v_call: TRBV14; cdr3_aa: CASSQQTGMAKNIQYF; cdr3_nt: TGTGCCAGCAGCCAGCAGACAGGCATGGCCAAAAACATTCAGTACTTC
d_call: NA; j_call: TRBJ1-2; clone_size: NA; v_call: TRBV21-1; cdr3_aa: CASRPGTGGRYGYTF; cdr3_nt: TGTGCCAGCAGGCCCGGGACAGGGGGCAGGTATGGCTACACCTTC
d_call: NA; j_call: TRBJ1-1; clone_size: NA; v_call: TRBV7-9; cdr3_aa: CASSLGKQTNTEAFF; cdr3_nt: TGTGCCAGCAGCTTGGGTAAACAGACGAACACTGAAGCTTTCTTT
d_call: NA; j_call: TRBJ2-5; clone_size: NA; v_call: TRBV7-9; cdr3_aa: CASSLDGTVGTQYF; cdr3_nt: TGTGCCAGCAGCTTAGACGGGACCGTCGGGACCCAGTACTTC
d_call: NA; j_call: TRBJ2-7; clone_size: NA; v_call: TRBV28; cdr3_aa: CASSPHLTYEQYF; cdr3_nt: TGTGCCAGCAGTCCACACCTAACCTACGAGCAGTACTTC
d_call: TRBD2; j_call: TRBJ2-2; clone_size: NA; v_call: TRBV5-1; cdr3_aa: CASSLLGTGHGLAGDTGELFF; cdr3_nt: TGCGCCAGCAGCTTATTAGGGACAGGGCACGGACTAGCGGGAGACACCGGGGAGCTGTTTTTT
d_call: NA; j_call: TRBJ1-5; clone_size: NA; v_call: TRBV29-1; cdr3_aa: CSVVTVGNQPQHF; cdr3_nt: TGCAGCGTTGTTACAGTAGGCAATCAGCCCCAGCATTTT
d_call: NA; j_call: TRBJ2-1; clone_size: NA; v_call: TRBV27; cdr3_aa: CASSPGYGNNEQFF; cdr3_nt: TGTGCCAGCAGCCCGGGATACGGAAACAATGAGCAGTTCTTC
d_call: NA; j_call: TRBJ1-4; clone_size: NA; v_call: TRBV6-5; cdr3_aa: CASSSALSGEKLFF; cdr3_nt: TGTGCCAGCAGTAGTGCCCTCTCAGGGGAAAAACTGTTTTTT
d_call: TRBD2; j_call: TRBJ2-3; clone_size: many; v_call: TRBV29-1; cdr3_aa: CSVDQRDGTDTQYF; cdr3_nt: TGCAGCGTTGACCAGCGGGATGGCACAGATACGCAGTATTTT
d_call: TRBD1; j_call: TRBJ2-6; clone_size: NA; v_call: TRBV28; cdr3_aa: CASSRSGTGPSPGANVLTF; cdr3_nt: TGTGCCAGCAGTCGGTCCGGGACAGGTCCTTCCCCTGGGGCCAACGTCCTGACTTTC
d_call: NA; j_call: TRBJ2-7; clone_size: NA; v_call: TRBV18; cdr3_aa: CASSARDGHEQYF; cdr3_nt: TGTGCCAGCTCAGCCAGGGACGGGCACGAGCAGTACTTC
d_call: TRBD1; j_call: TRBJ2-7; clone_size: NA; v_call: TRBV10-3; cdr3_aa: CASSGTGDYEQYF; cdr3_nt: TGTGCCTCCTCCGGGACAGGGGACTACGAGCAGTACTTC
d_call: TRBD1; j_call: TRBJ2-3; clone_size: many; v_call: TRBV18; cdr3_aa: CASSPMTGIGTDTQYF; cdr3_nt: TGTGCCAGCTCACCGATGACAGGGATCGGCACAGATACGCAGTATTTT
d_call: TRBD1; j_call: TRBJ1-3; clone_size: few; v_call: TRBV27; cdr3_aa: CASSYRQGLGNTIYF; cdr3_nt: TGTGCCAGCAGTTACCGACAGGGTCTTGGAAACACCATATATTTT
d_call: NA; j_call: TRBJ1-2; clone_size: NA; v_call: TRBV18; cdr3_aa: CASSRGSHGYTF; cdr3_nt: TGTGCCAGCTCACGGGGTTCCCATGGCTACACCTTC
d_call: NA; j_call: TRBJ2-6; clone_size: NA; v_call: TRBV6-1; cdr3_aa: CASSGSGANVLTF; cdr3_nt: TGTGCCAGCAGTGGATCTGGGGCCAACGTCCTGACTTTC
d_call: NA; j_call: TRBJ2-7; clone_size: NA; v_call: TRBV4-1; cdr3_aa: CASSPVSSYEQYF; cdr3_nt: TGCGCCAGCAGCCCCGTCTCGAGCTACGAGCAGTACTTC
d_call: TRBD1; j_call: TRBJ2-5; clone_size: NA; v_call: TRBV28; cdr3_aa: CASREQGPGETQYF; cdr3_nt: TGTGCCAGCCGAGAACAGGGGCCAGGCGAGACCCAGTACTTC
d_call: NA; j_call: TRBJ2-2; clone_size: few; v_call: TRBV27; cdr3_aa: CASRGMSGAGELFF; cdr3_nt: TGTGCCAGCAGAGGGATGAGTGGCGCCGGGGAGCTGTTTTTT
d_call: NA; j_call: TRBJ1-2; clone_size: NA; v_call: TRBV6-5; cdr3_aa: CASSTTGANYGYTF; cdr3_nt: TGTGCCAGCAGTACGACAGGCGCTAACTATGGCTACACCTTC
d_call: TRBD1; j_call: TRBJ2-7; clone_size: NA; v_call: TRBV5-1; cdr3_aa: CASSGGTGWRHEQYF; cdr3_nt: TGCGCCAGCAGCGGAGGGACAGGATGGCGACACGAGCAGTACTTC
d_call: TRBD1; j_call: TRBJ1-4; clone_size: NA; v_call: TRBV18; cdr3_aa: CASSPGGAGLELFF; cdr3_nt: TGTGCCAGCTCCCCAGGGGGCGCAGGATTGGAACTGTTTTTT
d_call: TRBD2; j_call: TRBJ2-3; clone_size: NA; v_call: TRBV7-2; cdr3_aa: CASRRAGTTDTQYF; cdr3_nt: TGTGCCAGCAGGAGAGCGGGGACCACAGATACGCAGTATTTT
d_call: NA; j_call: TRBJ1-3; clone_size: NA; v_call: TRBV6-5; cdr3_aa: CASRVDRPPNTIYF; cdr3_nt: TGTGCCAGCAGAGTTGACAGGCCACCCAACACCATATATTTT
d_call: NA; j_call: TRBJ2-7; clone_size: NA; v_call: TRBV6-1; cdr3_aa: CASSDDRGAHNYEQYF; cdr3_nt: TGTGCCAGCAGTGACGATAGGGGGGCGCACAACTACGAGCAGTACTTC
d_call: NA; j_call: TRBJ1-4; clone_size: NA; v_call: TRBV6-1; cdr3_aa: CASSERGRGGGEKLFF; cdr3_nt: TGTGCCAGCAGTGAAAGGGGCAGGGGTGGAGGGGAAAAACTGTTTTTT
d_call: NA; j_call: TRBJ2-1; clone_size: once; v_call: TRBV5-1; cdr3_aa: CASSSGHLWDEQFF; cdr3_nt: TGCGCCAGCAGCTCGGGACACCTTTGGGATGAGCAGTTCTTC
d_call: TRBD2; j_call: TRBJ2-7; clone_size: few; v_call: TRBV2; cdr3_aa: CASPRLKREGAYEQYF; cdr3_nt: TGTGCCAGCCCACGCCTAAAGCGGGAGGGGGCCTACGAGCAGTACTTC
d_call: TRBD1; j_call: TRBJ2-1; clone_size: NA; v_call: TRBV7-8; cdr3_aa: CASSLGRTGGNEQFF; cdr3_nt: TGTGCCAGCAGCTTAGGTAGGACAGGGGGGAATGAGCAGTTCTTC
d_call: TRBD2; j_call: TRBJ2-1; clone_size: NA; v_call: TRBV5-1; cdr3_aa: CASSPAYTSGLSYNEQFF; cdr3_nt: TGCGCCAGCAGCCCGGCCTATACTAGCGGCCTCTCCTACAATGAGCAGTTCTTC
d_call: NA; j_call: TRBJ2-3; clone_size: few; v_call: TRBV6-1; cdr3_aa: CASRPWGATDTQYF; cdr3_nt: TGTGCCAGCAGACCTTGGGGCGCCACAGATACGCAGTATTTT